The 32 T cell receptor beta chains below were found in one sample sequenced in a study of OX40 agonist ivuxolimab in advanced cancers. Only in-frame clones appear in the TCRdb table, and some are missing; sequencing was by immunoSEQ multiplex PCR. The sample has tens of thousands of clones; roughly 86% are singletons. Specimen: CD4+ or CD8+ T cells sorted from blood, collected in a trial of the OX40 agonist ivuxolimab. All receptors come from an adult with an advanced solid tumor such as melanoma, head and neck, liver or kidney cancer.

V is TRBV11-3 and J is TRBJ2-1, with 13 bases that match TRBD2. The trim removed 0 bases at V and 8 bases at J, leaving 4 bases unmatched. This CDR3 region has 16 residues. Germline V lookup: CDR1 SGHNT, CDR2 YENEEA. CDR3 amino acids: CASSLDGTSGIDEQFF. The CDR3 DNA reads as TGTGCCAGCAGCTTAGATGGGACTAGCGGGATTGATGAGCAGTTCTTC.

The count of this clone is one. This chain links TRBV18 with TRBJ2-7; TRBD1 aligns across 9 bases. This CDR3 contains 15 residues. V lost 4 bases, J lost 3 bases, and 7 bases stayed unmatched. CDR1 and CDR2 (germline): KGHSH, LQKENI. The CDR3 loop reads CASSLGRTGDYEQYF. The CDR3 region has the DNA TGTGCCAGCTCACTCGGTAGGACAGGGGACTACGAGCAGTACTTC.

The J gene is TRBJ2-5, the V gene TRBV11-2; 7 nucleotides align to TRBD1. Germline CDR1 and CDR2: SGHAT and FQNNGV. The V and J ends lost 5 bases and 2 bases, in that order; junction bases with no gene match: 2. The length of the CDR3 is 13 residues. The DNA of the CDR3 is TGTGCCAGCAGCCCGGGACAGCAAGAGACCCAGTACTTC. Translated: CASSPGQQETQYF.

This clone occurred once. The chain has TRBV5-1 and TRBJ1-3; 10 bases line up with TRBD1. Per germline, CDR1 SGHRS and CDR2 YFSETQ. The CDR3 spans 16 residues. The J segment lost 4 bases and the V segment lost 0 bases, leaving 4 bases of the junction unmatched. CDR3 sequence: CASSLGDRGTGNTIYF. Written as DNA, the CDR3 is TGCGCCAGCAGCTTGGGGGACAGGGGAACCGGAAACACCATATATTTT.

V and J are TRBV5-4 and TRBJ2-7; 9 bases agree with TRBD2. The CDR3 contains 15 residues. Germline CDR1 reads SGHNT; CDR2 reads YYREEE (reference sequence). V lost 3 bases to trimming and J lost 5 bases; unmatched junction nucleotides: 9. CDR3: CASSWAGGRSNEQYF. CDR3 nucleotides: TGTGCCAGCAGCTGGGCGGGGGGGAGGTCCAACGAGCAGTACTTC.

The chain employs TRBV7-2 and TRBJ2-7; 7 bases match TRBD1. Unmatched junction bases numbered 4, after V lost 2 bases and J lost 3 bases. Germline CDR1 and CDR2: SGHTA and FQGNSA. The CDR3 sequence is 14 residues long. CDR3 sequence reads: CASSLPGQDYEQYF. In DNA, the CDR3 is TGTGCCAGCAGCTTACCCGGACAGGACTACGAGCAGTACTTC.

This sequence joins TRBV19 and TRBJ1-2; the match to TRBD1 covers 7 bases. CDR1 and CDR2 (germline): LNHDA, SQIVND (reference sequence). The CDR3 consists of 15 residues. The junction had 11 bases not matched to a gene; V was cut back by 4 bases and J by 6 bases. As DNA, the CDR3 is TGTGCCAGTAGTACCCCCTCCGGGACAGACGATGGCTACACCTTC. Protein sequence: CASSTPSGTDDGYTF.

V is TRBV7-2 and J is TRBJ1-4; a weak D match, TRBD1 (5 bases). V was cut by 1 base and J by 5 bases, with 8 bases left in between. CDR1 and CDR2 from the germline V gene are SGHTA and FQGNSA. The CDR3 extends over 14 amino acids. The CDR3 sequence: CASSLDRTNEKLFF. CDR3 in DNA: TGTGCCAGCAGCTTAGACAGGACGAATGAAAAACTGTTTTTT.

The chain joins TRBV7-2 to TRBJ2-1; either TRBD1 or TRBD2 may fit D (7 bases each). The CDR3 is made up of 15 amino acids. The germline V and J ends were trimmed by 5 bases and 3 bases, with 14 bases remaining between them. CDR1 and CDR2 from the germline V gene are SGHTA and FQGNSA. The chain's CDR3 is CASSPQGGNYNEQFF. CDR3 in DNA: TGTGCCAGCAGCCCGCAGGGGGGGAACTACAATGAGCAGTTCTTC.

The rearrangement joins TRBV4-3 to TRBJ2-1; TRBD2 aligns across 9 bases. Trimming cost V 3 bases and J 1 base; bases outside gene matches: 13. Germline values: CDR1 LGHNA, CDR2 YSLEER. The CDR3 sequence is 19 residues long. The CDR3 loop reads CASSQEQAGGRNSYNEQFF. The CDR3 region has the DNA TGCGCCAGCAGCCAGGAGCAAGCGGGAGGACGAAATTCCTACAATGAGCAGTTCTTC.

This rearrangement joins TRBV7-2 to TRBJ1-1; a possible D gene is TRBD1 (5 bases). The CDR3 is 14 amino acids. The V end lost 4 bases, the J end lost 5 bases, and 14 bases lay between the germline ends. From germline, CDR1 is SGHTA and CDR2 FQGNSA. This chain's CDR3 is CASSSGSGGTEAFF. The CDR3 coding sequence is TGTGCCAGCAGCTCGGGCAGCGGGGGTACTGAAGCTTTCTTT.

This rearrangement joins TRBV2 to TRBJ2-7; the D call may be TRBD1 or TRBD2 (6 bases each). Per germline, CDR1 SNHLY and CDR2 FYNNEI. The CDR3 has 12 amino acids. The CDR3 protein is CADQTEGGEQYF. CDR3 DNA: TGTGCTGATCAGACGGAGGGGGGCGAGCAGTACTTC.

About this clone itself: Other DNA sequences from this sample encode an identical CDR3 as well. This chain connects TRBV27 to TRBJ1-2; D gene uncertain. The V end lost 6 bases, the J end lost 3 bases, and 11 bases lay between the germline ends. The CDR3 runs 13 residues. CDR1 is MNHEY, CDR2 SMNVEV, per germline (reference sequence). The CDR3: CASSQGVYYGYTF. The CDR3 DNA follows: TGTGCCAGCAGCCAAGGAGTTTACTATGGCTACACCTTC.

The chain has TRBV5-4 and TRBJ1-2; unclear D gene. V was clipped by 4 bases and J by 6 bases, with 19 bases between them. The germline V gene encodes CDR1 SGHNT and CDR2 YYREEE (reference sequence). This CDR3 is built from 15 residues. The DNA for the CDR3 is TGTGCCAGCAGCCGCGAGGGCCTAAGTCAAAATGGCTACACCTTC. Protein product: CASSREGLSQNGYTF.

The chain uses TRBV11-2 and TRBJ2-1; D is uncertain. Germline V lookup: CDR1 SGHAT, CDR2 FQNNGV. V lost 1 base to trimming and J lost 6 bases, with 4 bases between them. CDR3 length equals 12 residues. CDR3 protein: CASSLAGNEQFF. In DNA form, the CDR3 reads TGTGCCAGCAGCTTAGCGGGCAATGAGCAGTTCTTC.

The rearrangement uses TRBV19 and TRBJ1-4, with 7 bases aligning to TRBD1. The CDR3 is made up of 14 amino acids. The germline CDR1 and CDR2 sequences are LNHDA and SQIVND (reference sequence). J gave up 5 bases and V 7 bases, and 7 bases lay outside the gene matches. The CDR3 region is CASKTGQSNEKLFF. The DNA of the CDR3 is TGTGCCAGTAAGACGGGACAGTCCAATGAAAAACTGTTTTTT.

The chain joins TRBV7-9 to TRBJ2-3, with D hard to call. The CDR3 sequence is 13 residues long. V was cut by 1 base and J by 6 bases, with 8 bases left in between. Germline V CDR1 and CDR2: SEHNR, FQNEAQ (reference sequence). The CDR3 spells CASSLEGADTQYF. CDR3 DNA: TGTGCCAGCAGCTTAGAAGGCGCCGATACGCAGTATTTT.

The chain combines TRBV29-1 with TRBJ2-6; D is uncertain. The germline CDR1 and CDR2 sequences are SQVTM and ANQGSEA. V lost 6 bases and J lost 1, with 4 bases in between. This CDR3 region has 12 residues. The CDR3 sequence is CSVKSGANVLTF. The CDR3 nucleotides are TGCAGCGTCAAATCTGGGGCCAACGTCCTGACTTTC. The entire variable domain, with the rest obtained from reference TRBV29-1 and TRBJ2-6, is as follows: SAVISQKPSRDICQRGTSLTIQCQVDSQVTMMFWYRQQPGQSLTLIATANQGSEATYESGFVIDKFPISRPNLTFSTLTVSNMSPEDSSIYLCSVKSGANVLTFGAGSRLTVL.

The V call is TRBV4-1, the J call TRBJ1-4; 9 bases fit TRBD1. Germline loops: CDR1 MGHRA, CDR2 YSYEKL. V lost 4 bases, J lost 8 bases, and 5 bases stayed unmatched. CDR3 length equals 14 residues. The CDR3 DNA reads TGCGCCAGCAGCCGGACAGGGGACAGAGAAAAACTGTTTTTT. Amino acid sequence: CASSRTGDREKLFF.

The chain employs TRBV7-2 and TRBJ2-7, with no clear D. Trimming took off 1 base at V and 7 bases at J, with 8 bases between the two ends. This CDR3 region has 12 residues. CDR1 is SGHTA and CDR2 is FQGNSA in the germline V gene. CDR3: CASSLEGSEQYF. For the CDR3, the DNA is TGTGCCAGCAGCTTAGAAGGGTCGGAGCAGTACTTC.

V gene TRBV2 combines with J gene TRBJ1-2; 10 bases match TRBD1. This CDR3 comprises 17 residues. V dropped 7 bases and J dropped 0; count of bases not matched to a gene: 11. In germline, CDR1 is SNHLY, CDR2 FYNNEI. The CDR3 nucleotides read TGTGCCAGCATTGCCCGGGACAGGGGAAGGACTAACTATGGCTACACCTTC. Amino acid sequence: CASIARDRGRTNYGYTF.

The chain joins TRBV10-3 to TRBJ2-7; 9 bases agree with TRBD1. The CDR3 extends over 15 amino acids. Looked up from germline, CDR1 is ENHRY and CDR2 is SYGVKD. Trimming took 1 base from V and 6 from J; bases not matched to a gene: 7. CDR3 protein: CAISEWGQGESEQYF. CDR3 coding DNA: TGTGCCATCAGTGAGTGGGGACAGGGCGAGTCCGAGCAGTACTTC.

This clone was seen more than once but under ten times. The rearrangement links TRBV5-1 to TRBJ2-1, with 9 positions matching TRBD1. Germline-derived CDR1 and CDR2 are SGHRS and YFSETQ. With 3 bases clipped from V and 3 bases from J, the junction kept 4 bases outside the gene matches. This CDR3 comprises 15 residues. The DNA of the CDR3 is TGCGCCAGCAGCTCAACAGGGGGCGGCTACAATGAGCAGTTCTTC. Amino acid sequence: CASSSTGGGYNEQFF.

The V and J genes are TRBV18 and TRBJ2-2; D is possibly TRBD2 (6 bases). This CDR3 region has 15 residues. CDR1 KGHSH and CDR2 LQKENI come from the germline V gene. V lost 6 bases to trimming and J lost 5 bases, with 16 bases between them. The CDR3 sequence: CASSPGGTLTGELFF. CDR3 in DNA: TGTGCCAGCTCGCCCGGCGGGACCCTAACCGGGGAGCTGTTTTTT. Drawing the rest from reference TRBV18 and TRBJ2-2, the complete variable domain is NAGVMQNPRHLVRRRGQEARLRCSPMKGHSHVYWYRQLPEEGLKFMVYLQKENIIDESGMPKERFSAEFPKEGPSILRIQQVVRGDSAAYFCASSPGGTLTGELFFGEGSRLTVL.

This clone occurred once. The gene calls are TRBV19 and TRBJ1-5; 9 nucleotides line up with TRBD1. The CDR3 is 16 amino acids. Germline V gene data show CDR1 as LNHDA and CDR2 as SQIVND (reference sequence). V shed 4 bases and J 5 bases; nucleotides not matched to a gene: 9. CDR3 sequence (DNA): TGTGCCAGTAGTACGACCGGGACAGGGAGCTATCAGCCCCAGCATTTT. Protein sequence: CASSTTGTGSYQPQHF.

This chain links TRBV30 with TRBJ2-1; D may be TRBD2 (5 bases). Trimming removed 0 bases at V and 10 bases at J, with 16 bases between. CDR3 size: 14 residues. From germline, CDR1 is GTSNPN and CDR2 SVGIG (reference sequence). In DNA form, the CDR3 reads TGTGCCTGGAGTGTACGAGGGTTAGGCAGGGAGCAGTTCTTC. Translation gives CAWSVRGLGREQFF.

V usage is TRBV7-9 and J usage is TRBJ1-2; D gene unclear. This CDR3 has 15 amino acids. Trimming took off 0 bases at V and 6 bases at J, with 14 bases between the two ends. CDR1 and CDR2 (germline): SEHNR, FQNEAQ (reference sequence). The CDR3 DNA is TGTGCCAGCAGCTTAGCTGTATCGGACCCTGATGGCTACACCTTC. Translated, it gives CASSLAVSDPDGYTF.

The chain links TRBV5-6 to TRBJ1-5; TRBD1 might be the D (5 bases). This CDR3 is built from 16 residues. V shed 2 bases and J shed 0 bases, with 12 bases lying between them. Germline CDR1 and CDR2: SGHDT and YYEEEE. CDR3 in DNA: TGTGCCAGCAGCTTCAATACGGGGGTTAGCAATCAGCCCCAGCATTTT. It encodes CASSFNTGVSNQPQHF. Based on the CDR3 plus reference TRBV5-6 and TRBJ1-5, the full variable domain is DAGVTQSPTHLIKTRGQQVTLRCSPKSGHDTVSWYQQALGQGPQFIFQYYEEEERQRGNFPDRFSGHQFPNYSSELNVNALLLGDSALYLCASSFNTGVSNQPQHFGDGTRLSIL.

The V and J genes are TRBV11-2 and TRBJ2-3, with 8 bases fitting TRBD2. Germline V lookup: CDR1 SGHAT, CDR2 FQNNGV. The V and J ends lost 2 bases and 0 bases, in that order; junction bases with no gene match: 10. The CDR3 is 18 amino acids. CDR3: CASSLRRGAGGSTDTQYF. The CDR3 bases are TGTGCCAGCAGCTTAAGGCGTGGGGCGGGAGGTAGCACAGATACGCAGTATTTT.

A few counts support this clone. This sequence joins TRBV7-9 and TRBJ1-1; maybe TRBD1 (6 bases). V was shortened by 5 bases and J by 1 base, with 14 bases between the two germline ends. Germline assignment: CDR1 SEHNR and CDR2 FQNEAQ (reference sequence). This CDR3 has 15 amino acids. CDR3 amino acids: CASSPRGTRNTEAFF. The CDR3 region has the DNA TGTGCCAGCAGCCCCCGAGGGACAAGGAACACTGAAGCTTTCTTT.

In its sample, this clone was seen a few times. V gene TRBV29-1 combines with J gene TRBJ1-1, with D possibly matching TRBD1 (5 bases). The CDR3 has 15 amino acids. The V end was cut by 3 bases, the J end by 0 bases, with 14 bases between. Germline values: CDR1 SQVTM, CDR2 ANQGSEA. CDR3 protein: CSVEPGWGMNTEAFF. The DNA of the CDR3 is TGCAGCGTTGAGCCCGGGTGGGGGATGAACACTGAAGCTTTCTTT.

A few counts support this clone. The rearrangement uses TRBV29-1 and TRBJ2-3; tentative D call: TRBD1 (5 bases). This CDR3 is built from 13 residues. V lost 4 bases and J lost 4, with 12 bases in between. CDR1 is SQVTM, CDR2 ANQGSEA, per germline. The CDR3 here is CSVVGQVADTQYF. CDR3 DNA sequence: TGCAGCGTTGTGGGGCAGGTTGCAGATACGCAGTATTTT.